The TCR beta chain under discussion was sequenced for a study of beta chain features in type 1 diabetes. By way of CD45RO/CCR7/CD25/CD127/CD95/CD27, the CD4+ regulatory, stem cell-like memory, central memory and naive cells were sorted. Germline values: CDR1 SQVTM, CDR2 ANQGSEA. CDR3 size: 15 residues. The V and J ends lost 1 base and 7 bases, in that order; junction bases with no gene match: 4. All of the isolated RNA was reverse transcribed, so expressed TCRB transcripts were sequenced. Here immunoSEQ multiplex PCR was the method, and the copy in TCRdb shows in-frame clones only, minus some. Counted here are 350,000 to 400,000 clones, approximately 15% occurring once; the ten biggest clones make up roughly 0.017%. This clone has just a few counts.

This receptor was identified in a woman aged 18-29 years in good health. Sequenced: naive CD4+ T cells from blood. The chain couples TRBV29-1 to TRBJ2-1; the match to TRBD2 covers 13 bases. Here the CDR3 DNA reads TGCAGCGTTGAAGTTACACTAGCGGGAGGGAATGAGCAGTTCTTC. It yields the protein CSVEVTLAGGNEQFF.